These T cell receptor beta chains were read from a single sample in a study of PD-1 blockade in classical Hodgkin lymphoma. Produced via immunoSEQ multiplex PCR; TCRdb's table is partial and in-frame only. Found here are some 19,000 clones, around 80% of them singletons; the top ten hold 22%. The specimen was peripheral blood mononuclear cells (PBMCs), collected before the fourth cycle of nivolumab. The receptors were sampled from a human donor with classical Hodgkin lymphoma. CDR3s include the opening cysteine and the closing phenylalanine or tryptophan. The D gene is left open where the match is weak. For some rows the clone size is stated as once, few or many, or as a class when expanded; others skip it.

TGTGCTAGCAGCTTAGAGGCCTTTGAGACCCAGTACTTC	CASSLEAFETQYF	NA	TRBV7-7	TRBJ2-5	13	NA
TGCGCCAGCAGCTTGGAAATTAGCGGGAGAGGCAATGAGCAGTTCTTC	CASSLEISGRGNEQFF	TRBD2	TRBV5-1	TRBJ2-1	16	NA
TGCGCCAGCAGCTTGAACGGGGACGGCTACACCTTC	CASSLNGDGYTF	NA	TRBV5-1	TRBJ1-2	12	NA
TGTGCCTGGAGAAGGGACAGGGGTAACAATCAGCCCCAGCATTTT	CAWRRDRGNNQPQHF	TRBD1	TRBV30	TRBJ1-5	15	NA
TGCGCCAGCAGCCGAGAACCGGGACCTTTCACAGATACGCAGTATTTT	CASSREPGPFTDTQYF	NA	TRBV4-1	TRBJ2-3	16	NA
TGCGCCAGCAGCCAAGATTTAGGCAGGGCGAACACTGAAGCTTTCTTT	CASSQDLGRANTEAFF	NA	TRBV4-3	TRBJ1-1	16	NA
TGTGCCAGCAGTTTCCGCAACGCTGAAGCTTTCTTT	CASSFRNAEAFF	NA	TRBV28	TRBJ1-1	12	NA
TGTGCCAGCAGTTACCAGACAGCCACCTACGAGCAGTACTTC	CASSYQTATYEQYF	NA	TRBV6-5	TRBJ2-7	14	NA
TGTGCCAGCTCACGAGCGGGACAGGCCTACGAGCAGTACTTC	CASSRAGQAYEQYF	NA	TRBV18	TRBJ2-7	14	NA
TGCGCCAGCAGCCAGAACACAGGGGGCGATACGCAGTATTTT	CASSQNTGGDTQYF	TRBD1	TRBV4-3	TRBJ2-3	14	NA
TGTGCCAGCAGTTTCGAGGGCTACTATGGCTACACCTTC	CASSFEGYYGYTF	NA	TRBV28	TRBJ1-2	13	few
TGTGCCAGCAGCTTAAGGCAAGGAGGTTTCGGAGAGACCCAGTACTTC	CASSLRQGGFGETQYF	NA	TRBV7-9	TRBJ2-5	16	NA
TGCGCCAGCAGCCAAGACTCGGACGGCGGGGGCCCCACAGATACGCAGTATTTT	CASSQDSDGGGPTDTQYF	NA	TRBV4-1	TRBJ2-3	18	NA
TGTGCCAGCAGCCACTCGCCCAGGGGGGATGTTGAGGGCTACACCTTC	CASSHSPRGDVEGYTF	TRBD1	TRBV7-8	TRBJ1-2	16	NA
TGTGCCAGCAGCTCCAATTTTTGGGATGGGGCCCAGTACTTC	CASSSNFWDGAQYF	NA	TRBV11-2	TRBJ2-5	14	NA
TGTGCCAGTAGTATAGATCACTATGGATCCAAAAACATTCAGTACTTC	CASSIDHYGSKNIQYF	NA	TRBV19	TRBJ2-4	16	NA
TGTGCCAGCAGCCCCGAAACGGATAATTCACCCCTCCACTTT	CASSPETDNSPLHF	NA	TRBV6-5	TRBJ1-6	14	NA
TGTGCCAGCAGTGACGGGACTAGCGGGGACACAGATACGCAGTATTTT	CASSDGTSGDTDTQYF	TRBD2	TRBV6-4	TRBJ2-3	16	once
TGTGCCAGCAGCCATCGTGTCCCTGGGCGAACCAGCGAGACCCAGTACTTC	CASSHRVPGRTSETQYF	NA	TRBV7-9	TRBJ2-5	17	NA
TGTGCCAGCAGCTTGGCAGGCCCCGGCTCTGGAAACACCATATATTTT	CASSLAGPGSGNTIYF	NA	TRBV5-6	TRBJ1-3	16	NA
TGTGCCAGCAGGGGATGGTCCGGGACAGCCGATAGCAATCAGCCCCAGCATTTT	CASRGWSGTADSNQPQHF	TRBD1	TRBV2	TRBJ1-5	18	few
TGTGCCACCTACCTCTACAATGAGCAGTTCTTC	CATYLYNEQFF	NA	TRBV19	TRBJ2-1	11	once
TGCGCCAGCAGCTCCGGGACAATGAACACCGGGGAGCTGTTTTTT	CASSSGTMNTGELFF	NA	TRBV5-1	TRBJ2-2	15	NA
TGTGCCAGCAGCCCATACAGGGGTCCTTTGGGAATAACTGAAGCTTTCTTT	CASSPYRGPLGITEAFF	TRBD1	TRBV5-6	TRBJ1-1	17	NA
TGTGCCAGCAGCCCCAGCGGAACTAATGAAAAACTGTTTTTT	CASSPSGTNEKLFF	NA	TRBV9	TRBJ1-4	14	NA
TGTGCCAGCAGCTGGCCGGGGCGGAACACTGAAGCTTTCTTT	CASSWPGRNTEAFF	NA	TRBV7-2	TRBJ1-1	14	NA
TGCGCCAGCAGCTCTTCCCCGGACAGGGTTACCTACGAGCAGTACTTC	CASSSSPDRVTYEQYF	TRBD1	TRBV5-1	TRBJ2-7	16	NA
TGTGCCAGCTCACCGGGACAGGGAAATGAAAAACTGTTTTTT	CASSPGQGNEKLFF	TRBD1	TRBV18	TRBJ1-4	14	NA
TGCGCCAGCAGCGGTCTCCGTCAGACCTACAATGAGCAGTTCTTC	CASSGLRQTYNEQFF	NA	TRBV4-1	TRBJ2-1	15	NA
TGTGCCACCTCCACCTTCCCGGGACAGGGGATAGTTGATGCCAAAAACATTCAGTACTTC	CATSTFPGQGIVDAKNIQYF	TRBD1	TRBV2	TRBJ2-4	20	NA
TGTGCCAGCAGCTTAGGGACTAGCGGAGATACGCAGTATTTT	CASSLGTSGDTQYF	TRBD2	TRBV7-8	TRBJ2-3	14	NA
TGTGCCAGCAGGGGGCGCACAGATACGCAGTATTTT	CASRGRTDTQYF	NA	TRBV6-5	TRBJ2-3	12	NA
TGCGCCAGCAGCTTGGGATTAGCGGGGGTTCAAGAGACCCAGTACTTC	CASSLGLAGVQETQYF	TRBD2	TRBV5-1	TRBJ2-5	16	NA
TGCAGCGTTGTTGTGAACTATGGCTACACCTTC	CSVVVNYGYTF	NA	TRBV29-1	TRBJ1-2	11	few
TGCGCCAGCAGCCAAGATAGTGGGAGGGGCACCGGGGAGCTGTTTTTT	CASSQDSGRGTGELFF	TRBD2	TRBV4-3	TRBJ2-2	16	once
TGTGCCAGCAGCAGAGGGACTAGCGGGGGAGGCACAGATACGCAGTATTTT	CASSRGTSGGGTDTQYF	TRBD2	TRBV11-3	TRBJ2-3	17	NA
TGTGCCAGTAGTATTAGAAGGGACGTCCTCTCTGGAAACACCATATATTTT	CASSIRRDVLSGNTIYF	NA	TRBV19	TRBJ1-3	17	few
TGTGCCAGCCATAACCCATCAGGGGAGCAGTTCTTC	CASHNPSGEQFF	NA	TRBV6-5	TRBJ2-1	12	NA
TGTGCCAGCACTAAAAGGGGATCAGCTAGCACAGATACGCAGTATTTT	CASTKRGSASTDTQYF	NA	TRBV28	TRBJ2-3	16	NA
TGTGCCAGCAGCTCCAGGGGAGGCGCTGAGCAGTTCTTC	CASSSRGGAEQFF	NA	TRBV7-9	TRBJ2-1	13	few
TGTGCCAGCAGCTTAATGCAGACAAAGGACTATGGCTACACCTTC	CASSLMQTKDYGYTF	NA	TRBV11-2	TRBJ1-2	15	NA
TGTGCCAGCAAGCGGGAACCGGGACAGGGCTCTGAAGCTTTCTTT	CASKREPGQGSEAFF	TRBD1	TRBV6-5	TRBJ1-1	15	NA
TGTGCCAGCAGAGGCGGGAGGAGCTCCTACGAGCAGTACTTC	CASRGGRSSYEQYF	TRBD2	TRBV7-9	TRBJ2-7	14	NA
TGTGCCGGATCCGAGGAGGGTAGCTATGGCTACACCTTC	CAGSEEGSYGYTF	NA	TRBV30	TRBJ1-2	13	NA
TGTGCCAGCTCACCACCGGCGGGCGGAACTCGGGAAAAACTGTTTTTT	CASSPPAGGTREKLFF	NA	TRBV18	TRBJ1-4	16	NA
TGCGCCAGCAGCTTGGGCGGGACTCAAGAGACCCAGTACTTC	CASSLGGTQETQYF	NA	TRBV5-1	TRBJ2-5	14	NA
TGTGCCAGCAGTTATGGAACTGAAGCTTTCTTT	CASSYGTEAFF	NA	TRBV6-5	TRBJ1-1	11	NA
TGTGCCAGCAGTGAAGATCAGGGCCCCTACAATGAGCAGTTCTTC	CASSEDQGPYNEQFF	NA	TRBV6-4	TRBJ2-1	15	medium-sized
TGCGCCAGCAGCTTCGGGACTAGCGGGAGGGACTATTACAATGAGCAGTTCTTC	CASSFGTSGRDYYNEQFF	TRBD2	TRBV5-1	TRBJ2-1	18	NA
TGTGCCAGCAGTTTTTCCCAGGGGGTTTCCTATGGCTACACCTTC	CASSFSQGVSYGYTF	TRBD1	TRBV10-3	TRBJ1-2	15	NA
TGCAGCGTTTTGGACGGCTATGGCTACACCTTC	CSVLDGYGYTF	NA	TRBV29-1	TRBJ1-2	11	NA